This TCR beta chain was profiled in a study of T cell repertoires in cytomegalovirus infection. About the study: Alongside well-studied HLA-B-restricted CMV epitopes, recently identified HLA-C-restricted CMV epitopes were also used. CMV infection together with matching HLA type was indicated by public TCR beta signatures.

General study findings and limits: Dominant in the ex vivo response were TCR beta clonotypes restricted by HLA-C and specific for CMV.

For this clonotype: Its target is not known.

One entry per CDR3 protein, called by TCRdb with MiXCR from the reads. The sample yields some 940,000 distinct CDR3 sequences, roughly 31% seen once. The V gene's germline CDR1 is SQVTM and CDR2 ANQGSEA. V was shortened by 3 bases and J by 6 bases, with 8 bases between the two germline ends. The CDR3 loop spans 11 amino acids. The genes are TRBV29-1 and TRBJ1-2; tentatively, D is TRBD1 (5 bases). The sequences come from cultured CD8+ T cells from PBMCs, collected from culture after CMV antigen stimulation. The receptor was derived from a human donor in good health (CMV status not recorded). Some clones in this sample may be carry-over from other donors' samples. The CDR3 sequence: CSVELGDGYTF. CDR3 coding DNA: TGCAGCGTTGAGTTGGGGGATGGCTACACCTTC. Using reference TRBV29-1 and TRBJ1-2 for the parts outside the CDR3, the full variable domain is SAVISQKPSRDICQRGTSLTIQCQVDSQVTMMFWYRQQPGQSLTLIATANQGSEATYESGFVIDKFPISRPNLTFSTLTVSNMSPEDSSIYLCSVELGDGYTFGSGTRLTVV.